This T cell receptor beta chain emerged from a study of cytomegalovirus exposure and HLA in healthy donors. Study context: An early release of data contained 75 million to 100 million unique TCRs, which came from HLA-typed donors. General observations from the study: As a later analysis revealed, most CMV-associated TCR beta chains appeared HLA-restricted. From TCR beta sequences, most subjects' HLA-A and HLA-B alleles were reportedly predicted accurately. Some TCR beta chains (around 160 of them) were listed as cytomegalovirus-associated.

Trimming stripped 5 bases from V and 1 base from J, with 13 bases between. The CDR3 spans 15 residues. CDR1 is SGHRS and CDR2 is YFSETQ in the germline V gene. PCR primers comprised 60 Vbeta and 13 Jbeta primers. Repertoires were generated with immunoSEQ multiplex PCR, while TCRdb's copy carries only in-frame clones and drops some. The sample comprises 170,000 or so clones, roughly 80% of which are singletons, and roughly 0.5% rests with the top ten. The table lists this clone with a few counts. Its antigen is still unknown. This sequence originates from a woman aged 45-65 years in good health and CMV-seronegative. Specimen: PBMCs. The rearrangement joins TRBV5-1 to TRBJ2-1; D is perhaps TRBD2 (6 bases). The CDR3 loop is CASSYGGGSYNEQFF. DNA for the CDR3: TGCGCCAGCAGTTATGGTGGGGGGTCCTACAATGAGCAGTTCTTC.